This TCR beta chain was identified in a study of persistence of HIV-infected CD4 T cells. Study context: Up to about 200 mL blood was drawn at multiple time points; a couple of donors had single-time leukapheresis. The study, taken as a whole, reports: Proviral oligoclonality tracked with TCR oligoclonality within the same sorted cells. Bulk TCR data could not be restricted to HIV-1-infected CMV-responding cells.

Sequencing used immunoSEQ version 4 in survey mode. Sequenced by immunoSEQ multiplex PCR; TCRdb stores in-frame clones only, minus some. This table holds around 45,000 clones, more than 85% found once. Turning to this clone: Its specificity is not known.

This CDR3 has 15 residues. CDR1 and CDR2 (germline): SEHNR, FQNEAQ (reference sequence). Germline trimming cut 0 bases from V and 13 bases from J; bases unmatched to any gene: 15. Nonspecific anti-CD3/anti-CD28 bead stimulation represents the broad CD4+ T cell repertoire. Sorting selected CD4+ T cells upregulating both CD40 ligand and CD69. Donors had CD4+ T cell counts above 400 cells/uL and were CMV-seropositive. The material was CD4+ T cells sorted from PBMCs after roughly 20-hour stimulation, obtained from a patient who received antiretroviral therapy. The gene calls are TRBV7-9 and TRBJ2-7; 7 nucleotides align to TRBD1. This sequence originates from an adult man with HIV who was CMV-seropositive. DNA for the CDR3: TGTGCCAGCAGCTTAGCGCGAGGGGACAGCCCACACTTTTACTTC. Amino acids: CASSLARGDSPHFYF. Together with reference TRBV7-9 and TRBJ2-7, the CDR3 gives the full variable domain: DTGVSQNPRHKITKRGQNVTFRCDPISEHNRLYWYRQTLGQGPEFLTYFQNEAQLEKSRLLSDRFSAERPKGSFSTLEIQRTEQGDSAMYLCASSLARGDSPHFYFGPGTRLTVT.